This passage covers 12 T cell receptor beta chains from one sample sequenced in a study of shared clonotypes between healthy human individuals. Only in-frame clones appear in the TCRdb table, and some are missing; sequencing was by immunoSEQ multiplex PCR. Among a few million clones listed, 80% to 95% were seen once. The sequenced material came from naive CD4+ T cells from PBMCs. Subset in this sample: CD45RA+ positively selected. The receptors derive from a man in his late teens or twenties in good health. Some clones in this sample may be carry-over from other donors' samples.

As concerns this clone: The same CDR3 is also encoded by other DNA sequences in this sample. The chain couples TRBV5-6 to TRBJ2-7; D not resolved. Trimming removed 4 bases at V and 0 bases at J, with 5 bases between. This CDR3 is built from 12 residues. Germline lookup yields CDR1 SGHDT and CDR2 YYEEEE. CDR3 region: CASSLSSYEQYF. DNA of the CDR3: TGTGCCAGCAGCCTTAGCTCCTACGAGCAGTACTTC. The entire variable domain, with the rest obtained from reference TRBV5-6 and TRBJ2-7, is as follows: DAGVTQSPTHLIKTRGQQVTLRCSPKSGHDTVSWYQQALGQGPQFIFQYYEEEERQRGNFPDRFSGHQFPNYSSELNVNALLLGDSALYLCASSLSSYEQYFGPGTRLTVT.

The rearrangement joins TRBV6-5 to TRBJ2-7, with D possibly matching TRBD2 (6 bases). From germline, CDR1 is MNHEY and CDR2 SVGAGI. CDR3 length: 15 residues. V was pared by 7 bases and J by 2 bases, with 18 bases between. In DNA, the CDR3 is TGTGCCAGCACCAACACGGGTAGCGGAACCTACGAGCAGTACTTC. The encoded protein is CASTNTGSGTYEQYF.

V and J are TRBV7-9 and TRBJ2-7, with 8 bases aligning to TRBD1. Germline assignment: CDR1 SEHNR and CDR2 FQNEAQ (reference sequence). The CDR3 runs 14 residues. After removal of 4 bases from V and 4 bases from J, the junction contained 6 bases not matched to a gene. The CDR3 DNA is TGTGCCAGCAGCTCAAGGGACAGGCAGTACGAGCAGTACTTC. Protein product: CASSSRDRQYEQYF.

The V call is TRBV7-9, the J call TRBJ2-5; D ambiguous. Trimming cost V 5 bases and J 1 base, with 8 bases left between them. The CDR3 extends over 13 amino acids. Germline CDR1 is SEHNR and CDR2 is FQNEAQ (reference sequence). The CDR3 DNA reads as TGTGCCAGCAGCGTCGGCGGCCAAGAGACCCAGTACTTC. Its protein is CASSVGGQETQYF.

The J gene is TRBJ2-2, the V gene TRBV2, with D perhaps TRBD1 (7 bases). Trimming removed 8 bases from V and 3 bases from J, with 10 bases in between. CDR3 length: 13 residues. Germline assignment: CDR1 SNHLY and CDR2 FYNNEI. As DNA, the CDR3 is TGTGCCAGCGACAGGGAGGACACCGGGGAGCTGTTTTTT. Protein product: CASDREDTGELFF.

This chain uses TRBV5-1 with TRBJ1-4; D is undetermined. The germline gives CDR1 SGHRS, CDR2 YFSETQ. The CDR3 contains 15 residues. V lost 1 base and J lost 0, with 7 bases in between. The CDR3 loop is CASSLSLSTNEKLFF. CDR3 bases: TGCGCCAGCAGCTTGAGTCTTTCAACTAATGAAAAACTGTTTTTT. Full variable domain (remainder filled in from reference TRBV5-1 and TRBJ1-4): KAGVTQTPRYLIKTRGQQVTLSCSPISGHRSVSWYQQTPGQGLQFLFEYFSETQRNKGNFPGRFSGRQFSNSRSEMNVSTLELGDSALYLCASSLSLSTNEKLFFGSGTQLSVL.

About this clone itself: This same CDR3 is encoded by further DNA sequences in the sample. The V gene is TRBV18, the J gene TRBJ2-7; D call uncertain. The ends were cut back, 0 bases at V and 1 base at J, with 7 bases in the middle. This CDR3 has 14 residues. CDR1 and CDR2 (germline): KGHSH, LQKENI. CDR3 in amino acids: CASSPPTDSYEQYF. The DNA of the CDR3 is TGTGCCAGCTCACCACCGACTGATTCCTACGAGCAGTACTTC. Filled out from reference TRBV18 and TRBJ2-7, the complete variable domain reads NAGVMQNPRHLVRRRGQEARLRCSPMKGHSHVYWYRQLPEEGLKFMVYLQKENIIDESGMPKERFSAEFPKEGPSILRIQQVVRGDSAAYFCASSPPTDSYEQYFGPGTRLTVT.

This sequence joins TRBV9 and TRBJ2-2, with D possibly being TRBD2 (5 bases). V dropped 2 bases and J dropped 7 bases, with 12 bases sitting between them. This CDR3 has 14 amino acids. From germline, CDR1 is SGDLS and CDR2 YYNGEE. The CDR3 is CASSVARVGGELFF. The DNA of the CDR3 is TGTGCCAGCAGCGTCGCGAGGGTTGGCGGGGAGCTGTTTTTT.

This chain links TRBV6-5 with TRBJ2-5; D might be TRBD2 (7 bases). Germline V CDR1 and CDR2: MNHEY, SVGAGI. The ends were cut back, 10 bases at V and 5 bases at J, with 20 bases in the middle. CDR3 size: 14 residues. The CDR3 protein is CATQGRDSSETQYF. CDR3 DNA sequence: TGTGCCACCCAGGGGAGGGACTCCTCGGAGACCCAGTACTTC.

The J gene is TRBJ2-7, the V gene TRBV19; 7 positions match TRBD2. V was clipped by 1 base and J by 4 bases; unmatched bases: 7. This CDR3 region has 15 residues. The germline V gene encodes CDR1 LNHDA and CDR2 SQIVND (reference sequence). CDR3 sequence (DNA): TGTGCCAGTAGTATAGTCGCGGGAGCTTGGTACGAGCAGTACTTC. As protein: CASSIVAGAWYEQYF.

The chain uses TRBV5-1 and TRBJ2-7; TRBD1 matches at 8 bases. This CDR3 region has 13 residues. V dropped 4 bases and J dropped 3; count of bases not matched to a gene: 3. CDR1 is SGHRS and CDR2 is YFSETQ in the germline V gene. The CDR3 DNA follows: TGCGCCAGCAGCCAGGGGGCAGGCTACGAGCAGTACTTC. It yields the protein CASSQGAGYEQYF.

This chain uses TRBV5-1 with TRBJ2-3; 7 nucleotides align to TRBD1. Germline assignment: CDR1 SGHRS and CDR2 YFSETQ. Trimming removed 4 bases from V and 3 bases from J; junction bases left unmatched: 5. The CDR3 extends over 14 amino acids. The CDR3: CASSKGQPTDTQYF. CDR3 coding DNA: TGCGCCAGCAGCAAGGGACAGCCAACAGATACGCAGTATTTT.